This TCR beta chain was retrieved from a study of Ad26.COV2.S vaccination and SARS-CoV-2 variants. Study-level findings and limits: People who got the vaccine had more spike-specific TCR breadth than people who got placebo. Possible underestimation of total T cell responses by the TCR breadth and depth analyses was noted.

Sequenced by immunoSEQ multiplex PCR; TCRdb stores in-frame clones only, minus some. This sample has about 350,000 clones; approximately 85% occur once, and the top ten carry 2.5% to 3.5%. The treatment is: roughly 20 received Ad26.COV2.S at low or high dose, single or two shots; roughly five received placebo; per-sample allocation not given. Specimens were obtained on day 63 following the first vaccine or placebo injection. Trimming removed 5 bases from V and 2 bases from J; junction bases left unmatched: 6. The CDR3 is 15 amino acids. The germline gives CDR1 LNHDA, CDR2 SQIVND (reference sequence). This clone showed up just a few times. Its specificity is not known.

This TCR derives from a person aged 18 to 65 who received the Ad26.COV2.S COVID-19 vaccine or a placebo. The sample was peripheral blood, taken in a trial of Ad26.COV2.S vaccine versus placebo. This chain joins TRBV19 and TRBJ2-3; TRBD1 matches at 8 bases. The CDR3 reads CASSLGTGVTDTQYF. The DNA of the CDR3 is TGTGCCAGTAGTCTCGGGACAGGTGTCACAGATACGCAGTATTTT.